This entry lists 2 T cell receptor beta chains sequenced from one sample in a study of OX40 agonist ivuxolimab in advanced cancers. TCRdb keeps only in-frame clones here, not all; method: immunoSEQ multiplex PCR. Of 55,000 to 75,000 clones listed, about four fifths are singletons. Sample: CD4+ or CD8+ T cells sorted from blood, taken in a trial of the OX40 agonist ivuxolimab. Every receptor here comes from an adult with an advanced solid tumor such as melanoma, head and neck, liver or kidney cancer.

The chain is built from TRBV5-4 and TRBJ1-2; 7 nucleotides agree with TRBD1. Losses at the gene ends were 9 bases for V and 0 bases for J; bases not matched to a gene: 5. The germline CDR1 and CDR2 sequences are SGHNT and YYREEE (reference sequence). This CDR3 comprises 13 residues. The CDR3 loop is CATGTAPNYGYTF. CDR3 nucleotide sequence: TGTGCCACTGGGACAGCTCCTAACTATGGCTACACCTTC. Full variable domain (rest looked up from reference TRBV5-4 and TRBJ1-2): ETGVTQSPTHLIKTRGQQVTLRCSSQSGHNTVSWYQQALGQGPQFIFQYYREEENGRGNFPPRFSGLQFPNYSSELNVNALELDDSALYLCATGTAPNYGYTFGSGTRLTVV.

This chain links TRBV21-1 with TRBJ1-2; no DNA check was done on the table's D call, TRBD1. TRBV21-1 is an annotated pseudogene. The CDR3 loop spans 18 amino acids. The CDR3 sequence: CASSRLRDRGRGLYGYTF. The CDR3 coding sequence is TGTGCCAGCAGCAGACTCCGGGACAGGGGTAGAGGCTTATATGGCTACACCTTC.